Shown below are 30 T cell receptor beta chains from a single sample sequenced in a study of tumor and adjacent non-tumor tissue in lung cancer. The library came from three nested PCR rounds adapted from ARM-PCR protocols. MiXCR, applied by TCRdb to the multiplex PCR reads, yields one record per CDR3 protein. The sample carries some 120,000 distinct CDR3 sequences, about 66% recorded once. RNA was extracted from bulk tissue without any cell sorting. The specimen sequenced was lung tumor tissue. The source is a man aged 30 to 45 with non-small cell lung cancer.

The chain combines TRBV12-3 or TRBV12-4 with TRBJ2-3; possible D gene TRBD2, 6 bases. The length of the CDR3 is 14 residues. With 8 bases removed from V and 0 bases from J, the gap between germline ends came to 12 bases. The CDR3 is CASGRQVSTDTQYF. DNA of the CDR3: TGTGCCAGCGGGAGGCAGGTGAGCACAGATACGCAGTATTTT.

This clonotype was observed many times. The chain joins TRBV29-1 to TRBJ2-7; 7 bases match TRBD2. Germline V gene data show CDR1 as SQVTM and CDR2 as ANQGSEA. CDR3 length: 12 residues. The J segment lost 4 bases and the V segment lost 1 base, leaving 1 base of the junction unmatched. The CDR3 region is CSVEGGRYEQYF. Here the CDR3 DNA reads TGCAGCGTTGAAGGCGGGAGATACGAGCAGTACTTC.

This clonotype showed up just once. This clone may be a read error of a much larger clone one base away. DNA for the CDR3: TGCAGTGCGGATTCCCCCCTTAACGGCTACACCTTC. It is translated as CSADSPLNGYTF. The chain has TRBV20-1 and TRBJ1-2; D is unclear. Between the trimmed V and J ends, which lost 6 bases and 8 bases, there was a span of 16 bases. CDR1 is DFQATT and CDR2 is SNEGSKA in the germline V gene (reference sequence). This CDR3 spans 12 amino acids.

The gene calls are TRBV7-8 and TRBJ2-7; 8 nucleotides agree with TRBD1. The V and J ends lost 5 bases and 6 bases, in that order; junction bases with no gene match: 18. CDR1 and CDR2 (germline): SGHVS, FQNEAQ. This CDR3 is built from 17 residues. Here the CDR3 DNA reads TGTGCCAGCAGCCCTAGTGCCGGGACAGGCAACACCGGCGAGCAGTACTTC. This sequence encodes CASSPSAGTGNTGEQYF.

To note about this clonotype: One junction end disagrees with the germline gene, perhaps due to a read error. The chain has TRBV20-1 and TRBJ1-5; D is uncertain. CDR1 and CDR2 from the germline V gene are DFQATT and SNEGSKA (reference sequence). This CDR3 is built from 16 residues. CDR3: CRARDLRGYSNQPQHF. The CDR3 DNA reads TGCAGAGCTAGGGATCTGCGAGGCTATAGCAATCAGCCCCAGCATTTT.

In the case of this clonotype: The CDR3 does not close with the conserved phenylalanine or tryptophan, likely indicating a read error. The chain links TRBV20-1 to TRBJ2-1; D may be TRBD1 or TRBD2 (5 bases each). The germline V gene has CDR1 DFQATT and CDR2 SNEGSKA (reference sequence). The CDR3 extends over 14 amino acids. The CDR3: CSVRYGALYNEQFL. As DNA, the CDR3 is TGCAGTGTTAGATACGGGGCCTTATACAATGAGCAGTTCTTA.

With respect to this clonotype: One base away lies a much larger clone, so this may be a sequencing read error. The rearrangement joins TRBV24-1 to TRBJ2-5, with 7 bases lining up with TRBD1. Germline values: CDR1 KGHDR, CDR2 SFDVKD. The CDR3 has 15 amino acids. With 4 bases clipped from V and 2 bases from J, the junction kept 6 bases outside the gene matches. CDR3 residues: CATSDPGQKQETQYF. As DNA, the CDR3 is TGTGCCACCAGTGACCCGGGACAGAAGCAAGAGACCCAGTACTTC.

This clonotype was recorded many times. The rearrangement uses TRBV4-1 and TRBJ2-5, with D tentatively TRBD2 (5 bases). Per germline, CDR1 MGHRA and CDR2 YSYEKL. The CDR3 length is 15 residues. V gave up 0 bases and J gave up 7 bases, with 15 bases separating them. CDR3 in amino acids: CASSQESPVAGTQYF. The CDR3 region has the DNA TGCGCCAGCAGCCAAGAGTCCCCTGTGGCGGGGACCCAGTACTTC.

This clonotype came up many times. V is TRBV12-3 or TRBV12-4 and J is TRBJ2-1; 8 bases line up with TRBD2. J gave up 5 bases and V 5 bases, and 8 bases lay outside the gene matches. The CDR3 consists of 15 residues. For the CDR3, the DNA is TGTGCCAGCAGTCCACGGACTAGCAGACACAATGAGCAGTTCTTC. This translates into CASSPRTSRHNEQFF.

This clonotype occurred a few times. The genes are TRBV5-1 and TRBJ1-4, with D possibly matching TRBD1 (6 bases). The CDR3 sequence is 14 residues long. Germline V gives CDR1 SGHRS, CDR2 YFSETQ. V shed 5 bases and J shed 5 bases, with 13 bases lying between them. This chain's CDR3 is CASRGTPGNEKLFF. The CDR3 DNA reads as TGCGCCAGCAGAGGGACACCGGGGAATGAAAAACTGTTTTTT. The whole variable domain, filled in from reference TRBV5-1 and TRBJ1-4, reads KAGVTQTPRYLIKTRGQQVTLSCSPISGHRSVSWYQQTPGQGLQFLFEYFSETQRNKGNFPGRFSGRQFSNSRSEMNVSTLELGDSALYLCASRGTPGNEKLFFGSGTQLSVL.

The V call is TRBV7-9, the J call TRBJ2-1, with D perhaps matching TRBD2 (6 bases). CDR1 is SEHNR and CDR2 is FQNEAQ in the germline V gene (reference sequence). There are 15 residues in the CDR3. Trimming removed 2 bases at V and 3 bases at J, with 11 bases between. The CDR3 region has the DNA TGTGCCAGCAGCTTAACTGCGGGAATCTACAATGAGCAGTTCTTC. Translated, it gives CASSLTAGIYNEQFF.

The table lists this clonotype with many counts. This chain joins TRBV10-3 and TRBJ2-1, with D unresolved. V gave up 2 bases and J gave up 10 bases, with 6 bases separating them. This CDR3 is 11 amino acids long. Per germline, CDR1 ENHRY and CDR2 SYGVKD. The CDR3 here is CAISEVAEQFF. CDR3 nucleotide sequence: TGTGCCATCAGTGAGGTGGCCGAGCAGTTCTTC.

In the case of this clonotype: The junction departs from germline at one end; a sequencing error may be responsible. The genes are TRBV6-2 or TRBV6-3 and TRBJ2-3; no definite D call. Germline loops: CDR1 MNHEY, CDR2 SVGEGT. CDR3 length: 15 residues. CDR3 DNA: TGTGCCAGCAGTTACTCGTTCACCAGAGCAGATACACAGTATTTT. Translated, it gives CASSYSFTRADTQYF.

Worth noting for this clonotype: Germline and junction disagree at one end, which may indicate a read error. The rearrangement joins TRBV6-2 or TRBV6-3 to TRBJ1-5; 7 bases agree with TRBD1. Germline V lookup: CDR1 MNHEY, CDR2 SVGEGT. This CDR3 region has 13 residues. The chain's CDR3 is CANSDRVEQPQQF. DNA for the CDR3: TGTGCCAACAGTGACAGGGTAGAGCAGCCCCAGCAGTTT.

Note on this clonotype: An end of the junction differs from the germline gene, which may be a read error. The chain links TRBV11-2 to TRBJ2-5; D is possibly TRBD1 (6 bases). The germline V gene encodes CDR1 SGHAT and CDR2 FQNNGV. The CDR3 extends over 14 amino acids. CDR3 residues: CASSHGTPPGTRYF. The DNA for the CDR3 is TGTGCCAGCAGCCACGGGACACCTCCCGGGACCCGGTACTTT.

In the case of this clonotype: A read error is possible here, since a much larger clone lies one base away. This chain links TRBV6-5 with TRBJ2-3; TRBD2 agrees at 8 bases. The CDR3 loop spans 16 amino acids. CDR1 MNHEY and CDR2 SVGAGI come from the germline V gene. The CDR3 protein is CTSSYYSGARTDTQYF. The CDR3 bases are TGTACCAGCAGTTACTATAGCGGGGCCCGCACAGATACGCAGTATTTT.

With regard to this clonotype: Given a much more abundant clone one base away, this may be a read error. This rearrangement joins TRBV12-3 or TRBV12-4 to TRBJ1-4, with 8 bases matching TRBD1. This CDR3 region has 14 residues. The CDR3 coding sequence is TGTACCAGCAGCCTAACAGGGGGAGATGAAAAACTGTTTTTT. Its protein is CTSSLTGGDEKLFF.

This clonotype was seen a handful of times. The chain joins TRBV6-6 to TRBJ2-1; no definite D call. With 0 bases removed from V and 10 bases from J, the gap between germline ends came to 16 bases. Germline loops: CDR1 MNHNY, CDR2 SVGAGI (reference sequence). The CDR3 contains 15 residues. CDR3: CASSYSILPDGEQFF. The CDR3 DNA follows: TGTGCCAGCAGTTACTCGATCCTGCCTGATGGGGAGCAGTTCTTC.

This clonotype appeared many times. V gene TRBV10-3 combines with J gene TRBJ1-2; D is unresolved. Germline V lookup: CDR1 ENHRY, CDR2 SYGVKD. This CDR3 comprises 13 residues. V lost 0 bases and J 5 bases, leaving 7 bases between the germline ends. The CDR3 bases are TGTGCCATCAGTGAGTCAGGGCAATATGGCTACACCTTC. This gives the protein CAISESGQYGYTF.

With regard to this clonotype: Mismatch with germline at one junction end may stem from a read error. The chain employs TRBV6-5 and TRBJ1-2; D unresolved. The CDR3 is 14 residues long. Germline assignment: CDR1 MNHEY and CDR2 SVGAGI. The CDR3 DNA reads as TGTGCCAGCAGGTCGGCGGGCTGCGACTATGGCTACGCCTTC. As protein: CASRSAGCDYGYAF.

This rearrangement joins TRBV5-1 to TRBJ2-7; D is ambiguous. Germline assignment: CDR1 SGHRS and CDR2 YFSETQ. V gave up 2 bases and J gave up 3 bases, with 9 bases separating them. The CDR3 has 13 residues. The CDR3 region is CASSFYADYEQYF. In DNA, the CDR3 is TGCGCCAGCAGCTTTTACGCCGACTACGAGCAGTACTTC.

Note on this clonotype: A much larger clone lies a single base off, so this may be a read error. The chain combines TRBV6-1 with TRBJ2-7; possibly TRBD2 for D (5 bases). The V gene's germline CDR1 is MNHNS and CDR2 SASEGT. The CDR3 has 12 residues. The V and J ends lost 7 bases and 4 bases respectively, with 11 bases between them. In DNA form, the CDR3 reads TGTGCCAGCACCTGGACTTATTACGAGCAGTACTTC. Protein product: CASTWTYYEQYF.

With regard to this clonotype: A clone one base away is much larger, so this may be a read error. The chain joins TRBV7-2 to TRBJ1-5; TRBD1 matches at 7 bases. In germline, CDR1 is SGHTA, CDR2 FQGNSA. The CDR3 is 16 residues long. The CDR3 loop reads CVSSPLPTGSGQPQHF. Here the CDR3 DNA reads TGTGTCAGCAGCCCACTCCCGACAGGGAGCGGTCAGCCCCAGCATTTT.

This clonotype was picked up many times. The J gene is TRBJ2-7, the V gene TRBV6-1; D ambiguous. Trimming removed 2 bases at V and 3 bases at J, with 11 bases between. This CDR3 is built from 14 residues. Per germline, CDR1 MNHNS and CDR2 SASEGT. CDR3 in amino acids: CASSEMGFGYEQYF. The CDR3 DNA is TGTGCCAGCAGTGAAATGGGTTTTGGCTACGAGCAGTACTTC.

The chain couples TRBV6-9 to TRBJ2-7; D possibly uses TRBD1 or TRBD2 (9 bases each). CDR1 and CDR2 (germline): MNHGY, SVAAGI. Trimming pared 5 bases from V and 5 bases from J, leaving 34 bases between. The CDR3 has 20 amino acids. In nucleotides, the CDR3 is TGTGCCAGCAGTACACCCCCCGGGACAGGGCCCAGCGGGAGGTTGCACGAGCAGTACTTC. It is translated as CASSTPPGTGPSGRLHEQYF.

Note on this clonotype: A much larger clone differs from this one at a single base, so this may be a read error. The CDR3 loop reads CSAFRGGVTGAIVLTF. The CDR3 bases are TGCAGTGCCTTCCGAGGAGGAGTGACTGGGGCCATCGTCCTGACTTTC. This chain joins TRBV20-1 and TRBJ2-6; D tentatively reads TRBD1 or TRBD2 (5 bases each). CDR1 DFQATT and CDR2 SNEGSKA come from the germline V gene (reference sequence). The CDR3 totals 16 residues.

The chain employs TRBV12-3 or TRBV12-4 and TRBJ2-6; 8 bases fit TRBD2. The trim removed 6 bases at V and 2 bases at J, leaving 6 bases unmatched. This CDR3 contains 16 residues. The DNA of the CDR3 is TGTGCCAGCAGAAGAGCGGGGGTTCCTGGGGCCAACGTCCTGACTTTC. Translating gives CASRRAGVPGANVLTF.

As concerns this clonotype: A read error may explain this, as a much larger clone is one base away. This rearrangement joins TRBV20-1 to TRBJ1-1; the D is unclear. CDR3 size: 11 residues. Germline loops: CDR1 DFQATT, CDR2 SNEGSKA (reference sequence). The CDR3 sequence is CNASGDTEAFF. As DNA, the CDR3 is TGCAATGCTAGCGGGGACACTGAAGCTTTCTTT.

This clonotype was counted many times. V is TRBV4-3 and J is TRBJ2-3; TRBD1 is a possible D gene (5 bases). Trimming stripped 4 bases from V and 4 bases from J, with 15 bases between. The CDR3 consists of 15 residues. From germline, CDR1 is LGHNA and CDR2 YSLEER. The CDR3 reads CASSPRVPGSDTQYF. Here the CDR3 DNA reads TGCGCCAGCAGCCCCCGGGTCCCAGGGTCAGATACGCAGTATTTT.

This clonotype has ten or more counts. The chain carries TRBV6-2 or TRBV6-3 and TRBJ2-1, with unresolved D. The CDR3 is 14 residues long. V gave up 0 bases and J gave up 5 bases, with 8 bases separating them. Germline CDR1 MNHEY, CDR2 SVGEGT. Written as DNA, the CDR3 is TGTGCCAGCAGTTACTCCATTTTTGACAATGAGCAGTTCTTC. Translated, it gives CASSYSIFDNEQFF.